What follows are 23 T cell receptor beta chains derived from one specimen sequenced in a study of blood T cell repertoires in COVID-19. Some clones are missing from TCRdb's copy, which holds only in-frame ones; the method was immunoSEQ multiplex PCR. The sample yields approximately 160,000 clones, 84% seen once. Input material: peripheral blood. The source of these receptors is a man aged 40-49 years who had recovered from COVID-19.

This chain connects TRBV18 to TRBJ1-1; TRBD1 agrees at 9 bases. The CDR3 spans 14 residues. Trimming cost V 4 bases and J 6 bases; bases outside gene matches: 6. Germline loops: CDR1 KGHSH, CDR2 LQKENI. In DNA, the CDR3 is TGTGCCAGCTCACTAAAAGACAGGGGGTCTGAAGCTTTCTTT. It encodes CASSLKDRGSEAFF.

This clone was recorded only once. This sequence joins TRBV11-1 and TRBJ2-1; 8 bases align to TRBD1. The CDR3 is made up of 15 amino acids. The J segment lost 6 bases and the V segment lost 1 base, leaving 5 bases of the junction unmatched. Germline CDR1 SGHAT, CDR2 FQDESV (reference sequence). The DNA of the CDR3 is TGTGCCAGCAGCTTAGAAGACAGGGGTGGCAATGAGCAGTTCTTC. This translates into CASSLEDRGGNEQFF. The entire variable domain, with the rest obtained from reference TRBV11-1 and TRBJ2-1, is as follows: EAEVAQSPRYKITEKSQAVAFWCDPISGHATLYWYRQILGQGPELLVQFQDESVVDDSQLPKDRFSAERLKGVDSTLKIQPAELGDSAMYLCASSLEDRGGNEQFFGPGTRLTVL.

The V gene is TRBV7-9, the J gene TRBJ2-2; a weak D match, TRBD1 (5 bases). This CDR3 region has 15 residues. V lost 6 bases, J lost 3 bases, and 14 bases lay in between. CDR1 SEHNR and CDR2 FQNEAQ come from the germline V gene (reference sequence). For the CDR3, the DNA is TGTGCCAGCAGTACAGGTCTTTCGGACACCGGGGAGCTGTTTTTT. Amino acids: CASSTGLSDTGELFF.

This rearrangement joins TRBV12-3 or TRBV12-4 to TRBJ2-7; TRBD1 matches at 8 bases. CDR3 length equals 12 residues. Trimming took 8 bases from V and 2 from J; bases not matched to a gene: 2. As DNA, the CDR3 is TGTGCCAGCGGACAGGGTACCTACGAGCAGTACTTC. This translates into CASGQGTYEQYF.

This chain joins TRBV2 and TRBJ1-5; D uncertain. Trimming cost V 2 bases and J 7 bases, with 6 bases left between them. CDR1 and CDR2 (germline): SNHLY, FYNNEI. The length of the CDR3 is 12 residues. The CDR3 region has the DNA TGTGCCAGCAGTGAACCAGTCCAGCCCCAGCATTTT. It encodes CASSEPVQPQHF.

The chain is built from TRBV4-1 and TRBJ1-6; D possibly corresponds to TRBD1 (5 bases). The CDR3 has 14 amino acids. Deletions cut 2 bases from V and 6 bases from J, with 8 bases between. In germline, CDR1 is MGHRA, CDR2 YSYEKL. The DNA of the CDR3 is TGCGCCAGCAGCCAACCAGGGCTTAATTCACCCCTCCACTTT. This sequence encodes CASSQPGLNSPLHF.

The V call is TRBV9, the J call TRBJ1-1; D is perhaps TRBD1 (6 bases). Germline loops: CDR1 SGDLS, CDR2 YYNGEE. The CDR3 sequence is 12 residues long. Trimming took 4 bases from V and 7 from J, leaving 11 bases between them. The CDR3 region has the DNA TGTGCCAGCAGCCCTACAGGGAGTGAAGCTTTCTTT. It translates to CASSPTGSEAFF.

The chain combines TRBV6-2 or TRBV6-3 with TRBJ2-1, with 8 bases fitting TRBD2. V was clipped by 0 bases and J by 4 bases; unmatched bases: 5. The CDR3 has 16 residues. The germline V gene has CDR1 MNHEY and CDR2 SVGEGT. CDR3 region: CASSYSSGGAYNEQFF. CDR3 DNA sequence: TGTGCCAGCAGTTACTCGAGCGGGGGAGCTTACAATGAGCAGTTCTTC.

This chain uses TRBV5-5 with TRBJ2-2, with D possibly being TRBD1 (5 bases). Germline assignment: CDR1 SGHKS and CDR2 YYEKEE (reference sequence). The CDR3 loop spans 15 amino acids. Trimming pared 3 bases from V and 7 bases from J, leaving 16 bases between. CDR3 loop: CASSSEPLRGGELFF. The CDR3 coding sequence is TGTGCCAGCAGCTCCGAGCCGTTAAGGGGCGGGGAGCTGTTTTTT.

The chain uses TRBV27 and TRBJ2-7; D is unclear. This CDR3 has 12 residues. V gave up 6 bases and J gave up 5 bases, with 11 bases separating them. Per the germline V gene, CDR1 is MNHEY and CDR2 is SMNVEV (reference sequence). In nucleotides, the CDR3 is TGTGCCAGCAGAGGAGAGAGAGACGAGCAGTACTTC. Translation gives CASRGERDEQYF.

The J gene is TRBJ2-3, the V gene TRBV10-3; the D is unclear. Germline V gene data show CDR1 as ENHRY and CDR2 as SYGVKD. The CDR3 runs 12 residues. Trimming took off 10 bases at V and 6 bases at J, with 14 bases between the two ends. The CDR3 sequence is CATRGSDDTQYF. The CDR3, as DNA: TGTGCCACCCGTGGCAGCGACGATACGCAGTATTTT.

The rearrangement links TRBV7-8 to TRBJ2-3; 13 nucleotides agree with TRBD2. CDR1 and CDR2 (germline): SGHVS, FQNEAQ. V was pared by 5 bases and J by 5 bases, with 10 bases of the junction left unmatched. This CDR3 spans 17 amino acids. The CDR3 here is CASSLGGLAGVGDTQYF. CDR3 DNA: TGTGCCAGCAGCCTCGGCGGACTAGCGGGAGTGGGAGATACGCAGTATTTT.

This chain links TRBV15 with TRBJ1-3; D is possibly TRBD1 (6 bases). Deletions cut 1 base from V and 2 bases from J, with 12 bases between. CDR3 length equals 16 residues. The germline V gene has CDR1 LNHNV and CDR2 YYDKDF (reference sequence). CDR3 in amino acids: CATSRGNRAPGNTIYF. The CDR3 region has the DNA TGTGCCACCAGCAGAGGGAACAGGGCCCCTGGAAACACCATATATTTT. Full variable domain (remainder filled in from reference TRBV15 and TRBJ1-3): DAMVIQNPRYQVTQFGKPVTLSCSQTLNHNVMYWYQQKSSQAPKLLFHYYDKDFNNEADTPDNFQSRRPNTSFCFLDIRSPGLGDTAMYLCATSRGNRAPGNTIYFGEGSWLTVV.

V is TRBV11-3 and J is TRBJ2-7; 7 nucleotides agree with TRBD1. This CDR3 is 16 amino acids long. With V trimmed by 4 bases and J by 2 bases, 11 bases remained unmatched. The germline CDR1 and CDR2 sequences are SGHNT and YENEEA. CDR3 coding DNA: TGTGCCAGCAGCTCGATGGGGAACAGGGGACCCTACGAGCAGTACTTC. Encoded protein: CASSSMGNRGPYEQYF.

The chain employs TRBV4-3 and TRBJ2-6; 7 nucleotides line up with TRBD1. V gave up 4 bases and J gave up 0 bases; unmatched junction bases: 6. CDR3 length: 17 amino acids. Germline V gives CDR1 LGHNA, CDR2 YSLEER. CDR3 loop: CASSRRDRNSGANVLTF. The CDR3 DNA reads TGCGCCAGCAGCCGCCGGGACAGAAACTCTGGGGCCAACGTCCTGACTTTC.

The gene calls are TRBV25-1 and TRBJ1-1; 9 bases fit TRBD1. The trim removed 8 bases at V and 7 bases at J, leaving 8 bases unmatched. There are 13 residues in the CDR3. From germline, CDR1 is MGHDK and CDR2 SYGVNS. The CDR3 sequence: CASVQQGAIEAFF. As DNA, the CDR3 is TGTGCCAGCGTACAACAGGGGGCAATTGAAGCTTTCTTT.

The chain couples TRBV19 to TRBJ1-6; a weak D match, TRBD1 (6 bases). Germline CDR1 reads LNHDA; CDR2 reads SQIVND (reference sequence). Trimming removed 5 bases from V and 4 bases from J, with 21 bases in between. The CDR3 sequence is 18 residues long. The CDR3 loop reads CASSSHSGTRGYNSPLHF. CDR3 bases: TGTGCCAGTAGTTCTCACTCCGGGACAAGGGGTTATAATTCACCCCTCCACTTT.

The DNA for the CDR3 is TGTGCCAGCAGCCTCGGGAACGGGAACACTGAAGCTTTCTTT. Protein product: CASSLGNGNTEAFF. The rearrangement links TRBV21-1 to TRBJ1-1. TRBV21-1 is termed a pseudogene. The CDR3 loop spans 14 amino acids.

This clone was seen once. The gene calls are TRBV6-5 and TRBJ1-1, with 8 bases fitting TRBD1. J was trimmed by 2 bases and V by 6 bases; bases with no gene match: 5. The CDR3 is 14 amino acids. CDR1 and CDR2 from the germline V gene are MNHEY and SVGAGI. Here the CDR3 DNA reads TGTGCCAGCAGGATGACAGGGGCTAACACTGAAGCTTTCTTT. It specifies CASRMTGANTEAFF.

This chain uses TRBV6-1 with TRBJ2-7, with TRBD1 matching 10 bases. V was pared by 2 bases and J by 6 bases, with 10 bases of the junction left unmatched. Germline V gene data show CDR1 as MNHNS and CDR2 as SASEGT. The CDR3 length is 16 residues. CDR3 residues: CASSEWLGTGVSEQYF. DNA of the CDR3: TGTGCCAGCAGTGAATGGTTAGGGACAGGGGTGAGCGAGCAGTACTTC.

This clone was observed a handful of times. V usage is TRBV6-8 and J usage is TRBJ2-7, with 7 positions matching TRBD2. There are 15 residues in the CDR3. J lost 1 base, V lost 4 bases, and 7 bases had no gene match. Germline assignment: CDR1 MNHGY and CDR2 SAAAGT. CDR3 DNA: TGTGCCAGCAGTTTCCCCAGAGCGGGATCCTACGAGCAGTACTTC. Its protein is CASSFPRAGSYEQYF.

This sequence joins TRBV7-2 and TRBJ2-2, with a possible D match to TRBD1 (5 bases). Per germline, CDR1 SGHTA and CDR2 FQGNSA. The ends were cut back, 5 bases at V and 0 bases at J, with 10 bases in the middle. The CDR3 length is 15 residues. The CDR3 nucleotides are TGTGCCAGCAGCGGTTTGACAGCGAACACCGGGGAGCTGTTTTTT. This gives the protein CASSGLTANTGELFF.

The genes are TRBV5-1 and TRBJ2-1; no firm D call. The CDR3 contains 12 residues. CDR1 is SGHRS, CDR2 YFSETQ, per germline. Trimming removed 3 bases from V and 7 bases from J, with 8 bases in between. Written as DNA, the CDR3 is TGCGCCAGCAGCTCAGGATCTAATGAGCAGTTCTTC. Protein: CASSSGSNEQFF.